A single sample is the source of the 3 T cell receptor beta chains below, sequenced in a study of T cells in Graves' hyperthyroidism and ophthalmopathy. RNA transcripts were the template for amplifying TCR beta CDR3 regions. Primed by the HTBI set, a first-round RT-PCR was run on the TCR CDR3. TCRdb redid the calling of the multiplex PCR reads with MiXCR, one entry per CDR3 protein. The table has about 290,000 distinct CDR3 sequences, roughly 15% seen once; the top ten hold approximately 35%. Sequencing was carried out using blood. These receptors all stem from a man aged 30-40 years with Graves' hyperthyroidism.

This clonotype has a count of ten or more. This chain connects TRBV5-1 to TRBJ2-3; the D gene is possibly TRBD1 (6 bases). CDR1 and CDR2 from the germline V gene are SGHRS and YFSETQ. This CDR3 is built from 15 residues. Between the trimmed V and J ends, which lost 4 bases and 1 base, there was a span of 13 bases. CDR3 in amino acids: CASSPGQLGTDTQYF. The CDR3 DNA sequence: TGCGCCAGCAGCCCCGGACAGTTAGGCACAGATACGCAGTATTTT.

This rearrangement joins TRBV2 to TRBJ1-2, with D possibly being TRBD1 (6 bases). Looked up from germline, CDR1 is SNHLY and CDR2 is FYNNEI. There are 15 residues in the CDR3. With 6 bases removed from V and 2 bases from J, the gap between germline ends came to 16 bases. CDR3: CASRIDRSYNYGYTF. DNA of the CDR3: TGTGCCAGCAGAATAGACAGGAGCTACAACTATGGCTACACCTTC.

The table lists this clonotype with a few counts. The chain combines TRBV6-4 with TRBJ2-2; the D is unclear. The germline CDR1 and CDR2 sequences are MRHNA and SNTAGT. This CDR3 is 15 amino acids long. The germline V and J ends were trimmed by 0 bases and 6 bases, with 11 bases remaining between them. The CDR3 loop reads CASSDSRRAAGELFF. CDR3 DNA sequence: TGTGCCAGCAGTGACTCCCGGCGCGCGGCCGGGGAGCTGTTTTTT.